The sequence of this T cell receptor beta chain was determined in a study of blood T cell repertoires in COVID-19. Study background: From the United States, Italy and Spain came samples of acute and convalescent COVID-19.

In the original processing: Reference gene primers were amplified, and this amplification served to estimate nucleated cell counts. The protocol was immunoSEQ multiplex PCR, while the TCRdb copy is restricted to in-frame clones and leaves out a portion. V and J calls and clone size are as listed in that table; D and trimming were resolved from the DNA. This table has 360,000 or so clones, about 90% appearing once. Study members were between about 18 and 90 years old and lived in 20 to 25 US regions. This clone has just one count. The receptor comes from a woman aged 30 to 39 who had recovered from COVID-19. The sample consisted of PBMCs or T cells enriched from blood (not recorded which).

The chain's CDR3 is CASSSPESYGYTF. The CDR3 DNA is TGTGCCAGCAGTTCCCCCGAGTCCTATGGCTACACCTTC. The V call is TRBV27, the J call TRBJ1-2, with D hard to call. Germline CDR1 MNHEY, CDR2 SMNVEV (reference sequence). The CDR3 has 13 amino acids. With 4 bases removed from V and 4 bases from J, the gap between germline ends came to 10 bases.